This T cell receptor beta chain was sequenced in a study of cytomegalovirus exposure and HLA in healthy donors. Regarding the study as a whole: TCR beta sequences reportedly predicted most subjects' HLA-A and HLA-B alleles accurately.

J gave up 5 bases and V 2 bases, and 11 bases lay outside the gene matches. Germline V lookup: CDR1 SGDLS, CDR2 YYNGEE. The CDR3 consists of 17 residues. Notes on this clone: The antigen remains undetermined.

Primers included in the PCR were 60 Vbeta and 13 Jbeta primers. The table came from immunoSEQ multiplex PCR; TCRdb's copy has only in-frame clones and leaves some out. The sample consists of 250,000 to 350,000 clones, just over 85% of them appearing once. The sequenced sample was PBMCs. The clonotype originates from a man between 35 and 55 years old in good health and CMV-seropositive. This chain uses TRBV9 with TRBJ2-2, with 8 bases identical to TRBD2. In nucleotides, the CDR3 is TGTGCCAGCAGCGTCTCCGGGACTAGGATTGAAACCGGGGAGCTGTTTTTT. Translated: CASSVSGTRIETGELFF.